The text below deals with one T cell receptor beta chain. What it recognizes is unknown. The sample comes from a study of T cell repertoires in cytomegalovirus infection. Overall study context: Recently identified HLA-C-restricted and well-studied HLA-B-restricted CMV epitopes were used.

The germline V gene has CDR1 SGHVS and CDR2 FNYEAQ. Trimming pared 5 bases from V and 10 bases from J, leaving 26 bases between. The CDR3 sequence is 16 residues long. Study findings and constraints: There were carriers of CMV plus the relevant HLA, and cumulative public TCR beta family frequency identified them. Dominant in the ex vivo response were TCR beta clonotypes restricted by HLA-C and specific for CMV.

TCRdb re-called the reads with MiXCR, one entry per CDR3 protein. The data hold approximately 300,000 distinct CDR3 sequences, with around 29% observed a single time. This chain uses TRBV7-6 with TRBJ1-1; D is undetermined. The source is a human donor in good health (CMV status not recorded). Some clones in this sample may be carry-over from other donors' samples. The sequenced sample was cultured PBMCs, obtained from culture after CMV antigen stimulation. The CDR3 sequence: CASSPPIRDHKAGAFF. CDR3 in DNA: TGTGCCAGCAGCCCTCCTATCCGGGATCATAAAGCGGGAGCTTTCTTT.